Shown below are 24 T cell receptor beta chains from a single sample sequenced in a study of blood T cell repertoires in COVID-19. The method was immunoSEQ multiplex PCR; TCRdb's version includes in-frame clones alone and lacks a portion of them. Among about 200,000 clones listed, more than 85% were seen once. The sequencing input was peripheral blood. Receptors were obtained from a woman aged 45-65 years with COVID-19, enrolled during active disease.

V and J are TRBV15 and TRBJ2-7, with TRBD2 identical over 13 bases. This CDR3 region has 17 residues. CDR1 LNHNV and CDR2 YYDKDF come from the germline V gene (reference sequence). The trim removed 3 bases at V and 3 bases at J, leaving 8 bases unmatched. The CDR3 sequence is CATSSGTSGAKYYEQYF. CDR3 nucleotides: TGTGCCACCAGCAGTGGGACTAGCGGGGCGAAGTACTACGAGCAGTACTTC.

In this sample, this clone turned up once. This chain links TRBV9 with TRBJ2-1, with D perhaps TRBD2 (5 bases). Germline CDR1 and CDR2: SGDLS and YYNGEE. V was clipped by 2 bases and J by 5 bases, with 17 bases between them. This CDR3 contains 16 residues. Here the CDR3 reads CASSVRSGGLDNEQFF. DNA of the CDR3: TGTGCCAGCAGCGTTAGGTCTGGAGGACTGGACAATGAGCAGTTCTTC.

The CDR3 is CASSYSGRDTQYF. In nucleotides, the CDR3 is TGTGCCAGCAGTTACTCGGGGCGGGATACGCAGTATTTT. V usage is TRBV6-5 and J usage is TRBJ2-3, with D maybe TRBD1 (5 bases). V was shortened by 0 bases and J by 6 bases, with 7 bases between the two germline ends. Germline lookup yields CDR1 MNHEY and CDR2 SVGAGI. The CDR3 is 13 residues long.

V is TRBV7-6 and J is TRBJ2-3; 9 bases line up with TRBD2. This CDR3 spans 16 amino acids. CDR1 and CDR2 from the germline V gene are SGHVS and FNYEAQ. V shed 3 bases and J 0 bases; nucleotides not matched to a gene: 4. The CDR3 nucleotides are TGTGCCAGCAGCTTCTTCACTAGCGGGAGCACAGATACGCAGTATTTT. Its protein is CASSFFTSGSTDTQYF.

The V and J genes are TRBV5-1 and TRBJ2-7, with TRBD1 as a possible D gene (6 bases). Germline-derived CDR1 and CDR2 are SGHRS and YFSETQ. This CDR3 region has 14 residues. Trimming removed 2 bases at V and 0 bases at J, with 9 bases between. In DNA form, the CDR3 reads TGCGCCAGCAGCTTAGGGGGAACCTCCTACGAGCAGTACTTC. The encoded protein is CASSLGGTSYEQYF.

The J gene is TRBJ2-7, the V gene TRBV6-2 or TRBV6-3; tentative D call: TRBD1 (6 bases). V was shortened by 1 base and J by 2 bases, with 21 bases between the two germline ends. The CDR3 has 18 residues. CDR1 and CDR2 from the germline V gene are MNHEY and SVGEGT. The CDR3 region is CASSYFPGGGVSPYEQYF. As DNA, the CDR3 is TGTGCCAGCAGTTACTTCCCGGGTGGGGGCGTTTCCCCCTACGAGCAGTACTTC.

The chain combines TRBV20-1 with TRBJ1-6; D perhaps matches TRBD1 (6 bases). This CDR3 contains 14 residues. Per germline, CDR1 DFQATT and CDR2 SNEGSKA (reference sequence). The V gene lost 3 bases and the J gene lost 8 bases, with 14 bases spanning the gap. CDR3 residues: CSASFGGRDSPLHF. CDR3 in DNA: TGCAGTGCTAGTTTTGGGGGCCGGGATTCACCCCTCCACTTT.

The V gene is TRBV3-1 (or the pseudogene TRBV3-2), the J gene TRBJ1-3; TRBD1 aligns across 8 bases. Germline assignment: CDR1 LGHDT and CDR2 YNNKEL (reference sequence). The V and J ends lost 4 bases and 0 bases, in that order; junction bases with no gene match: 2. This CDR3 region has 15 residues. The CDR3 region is CASSLTGGSGNTIYF. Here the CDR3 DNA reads TGTGCCAGCAGCCTCACAGGGGGCTCTGGAAACACCATATATTTT.

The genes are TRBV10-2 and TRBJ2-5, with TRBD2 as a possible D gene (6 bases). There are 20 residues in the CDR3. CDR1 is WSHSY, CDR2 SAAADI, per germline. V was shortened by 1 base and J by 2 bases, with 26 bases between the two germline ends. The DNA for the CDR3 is TGCGCCAGCAGTGAGTTGGAGGAATGGCTTCACGGGGGTATACAAGAGACCCAGTACTTC. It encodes CASSELEEWLHGGIQETQYF.

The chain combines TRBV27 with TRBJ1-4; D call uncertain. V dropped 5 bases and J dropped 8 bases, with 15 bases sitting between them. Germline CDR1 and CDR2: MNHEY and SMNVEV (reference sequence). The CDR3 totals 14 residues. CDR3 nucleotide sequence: TGTGCCAGCAGTCCGGGGATGGTACGGGAAAAACTGTTTTTT. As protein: CASSPGMVREKLFF.

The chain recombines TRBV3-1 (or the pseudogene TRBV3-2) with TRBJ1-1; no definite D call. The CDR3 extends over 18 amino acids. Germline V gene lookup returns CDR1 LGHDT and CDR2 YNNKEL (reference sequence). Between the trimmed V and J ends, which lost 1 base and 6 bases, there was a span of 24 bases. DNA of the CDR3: TGTGCCAGCAGCCAAGGGTTTGGGTCCCTTGGAGGGTCGGCTGAAGCTTTCTTT. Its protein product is CASSQGFGSLGGSAEAFF.

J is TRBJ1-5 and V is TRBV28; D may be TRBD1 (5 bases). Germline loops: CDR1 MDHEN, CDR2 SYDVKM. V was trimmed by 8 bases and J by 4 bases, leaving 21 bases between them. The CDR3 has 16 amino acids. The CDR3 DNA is TGTGCCAGCGGACCGCGTAAGACAGCCCATAATCAGCCCCAGCATTTT. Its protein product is CASGPRKTAHNQPQHF.

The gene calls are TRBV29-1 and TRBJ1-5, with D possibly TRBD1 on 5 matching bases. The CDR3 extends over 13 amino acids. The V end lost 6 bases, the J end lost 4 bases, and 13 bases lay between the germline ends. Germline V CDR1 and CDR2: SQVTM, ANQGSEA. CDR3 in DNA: TGCAGCGTCGGAGGGGCGGAGAATCAGCCCCAGCATTTT. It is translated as CSVGGAENQPQHF.

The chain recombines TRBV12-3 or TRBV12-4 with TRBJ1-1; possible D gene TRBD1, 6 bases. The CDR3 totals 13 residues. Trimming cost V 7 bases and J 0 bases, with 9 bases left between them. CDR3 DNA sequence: TGTGCCAGCAACGGACAGTTGAACACTGAAGCTTTCTTT. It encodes CASNGQLNTEAFF.

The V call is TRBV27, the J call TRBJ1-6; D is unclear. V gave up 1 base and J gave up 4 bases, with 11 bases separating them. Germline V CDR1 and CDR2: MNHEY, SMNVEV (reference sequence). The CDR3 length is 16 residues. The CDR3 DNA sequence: TGTGCCAGCAGTTTATTGATGTCCGGTTATAATTCACCCCTCCACTTT. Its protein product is CASSLLMSGYNSPLHF.

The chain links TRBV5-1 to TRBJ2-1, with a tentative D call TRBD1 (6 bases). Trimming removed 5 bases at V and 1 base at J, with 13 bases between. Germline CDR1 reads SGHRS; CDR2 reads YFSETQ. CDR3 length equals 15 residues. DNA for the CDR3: TGCGCCAGCAGTCAGGGGACCTCATCCTACAATGAGCAGTTCTTC. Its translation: CASSQGTSSYNEQFF.

CDR3 nucleotide sequence: TGTGCCAGCAGCCCAACAATGGTCAATCAGCCCCAGCATTTT. Residues: CASSPTMVNQPQHF. V and J are TRBV7-8 and TRBJ1-5, with D unclear. Trimming removed 5 bases from V and 3 bases from J, with 11 bases in between. Germline lookup yields CDR1 SGHVS and CDR2 FQNEAQ. The CDR3 totals 14 residues.

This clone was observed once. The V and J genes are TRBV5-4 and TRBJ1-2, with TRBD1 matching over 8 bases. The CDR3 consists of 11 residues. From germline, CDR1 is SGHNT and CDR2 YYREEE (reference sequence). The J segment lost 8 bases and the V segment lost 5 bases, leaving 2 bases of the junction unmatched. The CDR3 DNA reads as TGTGCCAGCAGAGCAGGGGGCGGCTACACCTTC. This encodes CASRAGGGYTF.

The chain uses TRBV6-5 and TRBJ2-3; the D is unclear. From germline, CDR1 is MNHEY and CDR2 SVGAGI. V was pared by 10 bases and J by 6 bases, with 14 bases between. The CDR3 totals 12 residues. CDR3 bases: TGTGCCACCTCCTACGGGTTGGATACGCAGTATTTT. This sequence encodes CATSYGLDTQYF.

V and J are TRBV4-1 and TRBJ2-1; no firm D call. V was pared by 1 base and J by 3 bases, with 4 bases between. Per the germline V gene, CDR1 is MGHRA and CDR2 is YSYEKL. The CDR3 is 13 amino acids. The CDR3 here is CASSQVLYNEQFF. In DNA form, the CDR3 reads TGCGCCAGCAGCCAAGTTCTCTACAATGAGCAGTTCTTC.

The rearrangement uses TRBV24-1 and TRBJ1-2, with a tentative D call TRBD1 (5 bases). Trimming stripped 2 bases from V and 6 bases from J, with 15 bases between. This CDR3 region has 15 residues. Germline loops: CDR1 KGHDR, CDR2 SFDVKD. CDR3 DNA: TGTGCCACCAGTGATTACGGGCAGGGCGAAAATGGCTACACCTTC. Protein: CATSDYGQGENGYTF.

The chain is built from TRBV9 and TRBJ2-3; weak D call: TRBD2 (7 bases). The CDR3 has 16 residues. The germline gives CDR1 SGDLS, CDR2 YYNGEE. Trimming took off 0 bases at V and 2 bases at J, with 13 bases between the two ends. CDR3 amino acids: CASSVGGGAITDTQYF. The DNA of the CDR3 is TGTGCCAGCAGCGTAGGAGGGGGGGCGATCACAGATACGCAGTATTTT. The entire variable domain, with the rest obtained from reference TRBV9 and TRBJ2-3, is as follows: DSGVTQTPKHLITATGQRVTLRCSPRSGDLSVYWYQQSLDQGLQFLIQYYNGEERAKGNILERFSAQQFPDLHSELNLSSLELGDSALYFCASSVGGGAITDTQYFGPGTRLTVL.

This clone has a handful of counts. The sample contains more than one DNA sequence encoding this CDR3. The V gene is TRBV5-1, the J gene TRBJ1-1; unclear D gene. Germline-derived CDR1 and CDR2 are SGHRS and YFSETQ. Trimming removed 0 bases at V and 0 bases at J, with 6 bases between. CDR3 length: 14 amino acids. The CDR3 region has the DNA TGCGCCAGCAGCTTGGCCCAGGTGAACACTGAAGCTTTCTTT. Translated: CASSLAQVNTEAFF.

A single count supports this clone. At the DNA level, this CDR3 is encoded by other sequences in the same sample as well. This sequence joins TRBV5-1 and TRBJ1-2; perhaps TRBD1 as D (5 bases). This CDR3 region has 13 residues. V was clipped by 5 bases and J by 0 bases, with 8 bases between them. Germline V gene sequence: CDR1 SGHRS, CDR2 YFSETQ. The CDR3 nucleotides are TGCGCCAGCAGACCGACAGCTAACTATGGCTACACCTTC. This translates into CASRPTANYGYTF.